The T cell receptor beta chain described here comes from a study of blood T cell repertoires in COVID-19. At the level of the study: The United States, Italy and Spain were the sources of the acute and convalescent COVID-19 samples.

TCRdb keeps only in-frame clones here, not all; method: immunoSEQ multiplex PCR. Here the sample spans tens of thousands of clones, 82% being singletons. The CDR3 contains 14 residues. Germline V CDR1 and CDR2: MNHEY, SVGAGI. Trimming took 7 bases from V and 9 from J; bases not matched to a gene: 11. This TCR came from a human donor in a cohort sampled during active COVID-19. This chain uses TRBV6-5 with TRBJ2-2; 7 positions agree with TRBD1. Sequenced material: peripheral blood. The CDR3 region has the DNA TGTGCCAGCACTCCAACAGGGGACGTCCGGGAGCTGTTTTTT. Encoded protein: CASTPTGDVRELFF.